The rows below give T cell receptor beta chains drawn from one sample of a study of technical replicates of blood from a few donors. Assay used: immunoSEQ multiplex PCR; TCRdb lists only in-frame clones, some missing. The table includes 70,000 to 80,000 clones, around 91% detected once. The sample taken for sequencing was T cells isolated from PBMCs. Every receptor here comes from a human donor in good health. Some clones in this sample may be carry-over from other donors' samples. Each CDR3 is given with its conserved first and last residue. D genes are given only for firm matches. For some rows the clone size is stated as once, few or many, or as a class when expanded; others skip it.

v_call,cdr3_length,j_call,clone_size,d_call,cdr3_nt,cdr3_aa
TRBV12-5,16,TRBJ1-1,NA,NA,TGTGCTAGTGGTTTGGTACCTTTCCAGGCGGGCACTGAAGCTTTCTTT,CASGLVPFQAGTEAFF
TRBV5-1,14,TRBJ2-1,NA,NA,TGCGCCAGCAGCTTGGGCAGGGGTTGGGATGAGCAGTTCTTC,CASSLGRGWDEQFF
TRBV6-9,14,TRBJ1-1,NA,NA,TGTGCCAGCAGTCCGGGACACGGAGAGGGTGAAGCTTTCTTT,CASSPGHGEGEAFF
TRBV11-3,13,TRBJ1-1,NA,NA,TGTGCCAGCAGCTTAGTAGCTGAGACTGAAGCTTTCTTT,CASSLVAETEAFF
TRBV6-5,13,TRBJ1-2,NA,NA,TGTGCCAGCAGTTACGGCAGGGTCGGTGGCTACACCTTC,CASSYGRVGGYTF
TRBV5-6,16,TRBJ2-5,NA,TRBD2,TGTGCCAGCAGCTTGGCCAGCGGGGGGGTGGAAGAGACCCAGTACTTC,CASSLASGGVEETQYF
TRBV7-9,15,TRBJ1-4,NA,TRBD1,TGTGCCAGCAGCCCTCGACAGGGCCTTAATGAAAAACTGTTTTTT,CASSPRQGLNEKLFF
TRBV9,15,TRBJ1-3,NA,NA,TGTGCCAGCAGCGACAGCCTCTCCTCTGGAAACACCATATATTTT,CASSDSLSSGNTIYF
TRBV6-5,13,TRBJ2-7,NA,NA,TGTGCCAGCAGTTCTTCAGGCTCCTACGAGCAGTACTTC,CASSSSGSYEQYF
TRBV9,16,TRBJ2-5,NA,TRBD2,TGTGCCAGCAGCTCCCACCGAGCGGGAGGGGGGGAGACCCAGTACTTC,CASSSHRAGGGETQYF
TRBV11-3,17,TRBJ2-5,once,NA,TGTGCCAGCAGACCCTCCTCCGGGGACACATGGAAAGAGACCCAGTACTTC,CASRPSSGDTWKETQYF
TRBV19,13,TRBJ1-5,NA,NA,TGTGCCAGTGGCAGCGGAGGGACTCAGCCCCAGCATTTT,CASGSGGTQPQHF
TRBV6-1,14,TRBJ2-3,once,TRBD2,TGTGCCAGCAGGGCGGGAGGCGGCACAGATACGCAGTATTTT,CASRAGGGTDTQYF
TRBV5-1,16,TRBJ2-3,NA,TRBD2,TGCGCCAGCAGCCTAGGGACTAGCGGGAGAGAAGATACGCAGTATTTT,CASSLGTSGREDTQYF
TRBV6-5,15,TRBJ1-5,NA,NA,TGTGCCGCGGGGGGGGCATCGCATAGCAATCAGCCCCAGCATTTT,CAAGGASHSNQPQHF
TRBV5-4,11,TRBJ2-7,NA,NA,TGTGCCAGCAGCGCCGGCTACGAGCAGTACTTC,CASSAGYEQYF
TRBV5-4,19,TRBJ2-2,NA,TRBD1,TGTGCCAGCAGCTTGGGGGATTACAGGGGCATAACGAACACCGGGGAGCTGTTTTTT,CASSLGDYRGITNTGELFF
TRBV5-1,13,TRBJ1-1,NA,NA,TGCGCCAGCAGCGGGCAGGGGTCCACTGAAGCTTTCTTT,CASSGQGSTEAFF
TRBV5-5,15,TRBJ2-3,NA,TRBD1,TGTGCCAGCAGACGAATGGACAGGGACACAGATACGCAGTATTTT,CASRRMDRDTDTQYF
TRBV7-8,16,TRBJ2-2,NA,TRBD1,TGTGCCAGCAGCCCCCCCCAGGGGGCGCACACCGGGGAGCTGTTTTTT,CASSPPQGAHTGELFF
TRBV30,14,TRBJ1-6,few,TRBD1,TGTGCCTGGAGTGCGGACAGGGTCGTGACACCCCTCCACTTT,CAWSADRVVTPLHF
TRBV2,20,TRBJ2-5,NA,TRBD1,TGTGCCAGCATAGATACCGGGACAGGGAAGAACGGGGGGCCTCAAGAGACCCAGTACTTC,CASIDTGTGKNGGPQETQYF
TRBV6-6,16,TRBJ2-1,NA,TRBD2,TGTGCCAGCAGTTCCCTCTTAGCGGGGGGGCAGAATGAGCAGTTCTTC,CASSSLLAGGQNEQFF
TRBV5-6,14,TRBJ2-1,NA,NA,TGTGCCAGCAGCCCCCCGGACTATTACAATGAGCAGTTCTTC,CASSPPDYYNEQFF
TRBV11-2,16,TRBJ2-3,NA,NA,TGTGCCAGCAGCTTAGTTGCGGGGGCTTTTACAGATACGCAGTATTTT,CASSLVAGAFTDTQYF
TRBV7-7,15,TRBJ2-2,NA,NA,TGTGCCAGCAGCCGTTCGCCGGAGGACACCGGGGAGCTGTTTTTT,CASSRSPEDTGELFF
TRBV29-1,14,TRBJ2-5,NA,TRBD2,TGCAGCGTTTTACTAGCGGGGGCGGGCGAGACCCAGTACTTC,CSVLLAGAGETQYF
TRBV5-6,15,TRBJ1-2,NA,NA,TGTGCCAGCAGCTTTGGGCAGGGAGGGGACTATGGCTACACCTTC,CASSFGQGGDYGYTF
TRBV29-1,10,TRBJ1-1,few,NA,TGCAGCGCTGTGATACAGGGAGCTTTCTTT,CSAVIQGAFF
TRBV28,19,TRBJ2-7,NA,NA,TGTGCCAGCAGTTTCCCTACCAGCGGGTTTAGACCCCCAACCTACGAGCAGTACTTC,CASSFPTSGFRPPTYEQYF
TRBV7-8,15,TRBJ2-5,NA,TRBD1,TGTGCCAGCAGCTTAGCGGCAGGGGGCGCCGGGACCCAGTACTTC,CASSLAAGGAGTQYF
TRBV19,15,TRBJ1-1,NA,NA,TGTGCCAGTAGTCAACCAAGTACAGGGTTGACTGAAGCTTTCTTT,CASSQPSTGLTEAFF
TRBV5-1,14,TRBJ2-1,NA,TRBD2,TGCGCCAGCAGCTTGGCTAGCGGGTACAATGAGCAGTTCTTC,CASSLASGYNEQFF
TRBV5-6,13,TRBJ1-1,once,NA,TGTGCCAGCAGCTTGTCTGCGCAGGCAGAGGCTTTCTTT,CASSLSAQAEAFF
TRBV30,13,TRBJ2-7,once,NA,TGTGCCTGGAGTGACCAGGGCTCCAACGAGCAGTACTTC,CAWSDQGSNEQYF
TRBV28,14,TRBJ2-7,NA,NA,TGTGCCAGCAGTTTATGGGACAGTAACTACGAGCAGTACTTC,CASSLWDSNYEQYF
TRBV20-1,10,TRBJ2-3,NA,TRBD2,TGCAGTGTCAGGACTAGCAGGCAGTATTTT,CSVRTSRQYF
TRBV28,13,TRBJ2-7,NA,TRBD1,TGTGCCAGCATGGGACAGGGGGTCTACGAGCAGTACTTC,CASMGQGVYEQYF
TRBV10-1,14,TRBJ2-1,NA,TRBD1,TGCGCCTCCGCCCGACAGGGATGGCGGAATGAGCAGTTCTTC,CASARQGWRNEQFF
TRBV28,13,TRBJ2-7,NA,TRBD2,TGTGCCAGCGGACGGGGGGGTTCCTACGAGCAGTACTTC,CASGRGGSYEQYF
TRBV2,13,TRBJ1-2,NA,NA,TGTGCCAGACCTAGTACTGCGGGGCATGGCTACACCTTC,CARPSTAGHGYTF
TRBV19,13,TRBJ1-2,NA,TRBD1,TGTGCCACCGCCTCACAGGGGTACTATGGCTACACCTTC,CATASQGYYGYTF
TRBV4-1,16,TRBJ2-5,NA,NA,TGCGCCAGCAGCCAAGGACGGGGTCTTGGTGAAGAGACCCAGTACTTC,CASSQGRGLGEETQYF
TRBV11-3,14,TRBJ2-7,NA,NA,TGTGCCAGCAGCGTCCGGGACACCTCCTACGAGCAGTACTTC,CASSVRDTSYEQYF
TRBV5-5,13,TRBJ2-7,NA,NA,TGTGCCAGCAGCTTTTACAGTTCCTACGAGCAGTACTTC,CASSFYSSYEQYF
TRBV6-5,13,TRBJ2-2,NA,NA,TGTGCCAGCCTACTACAAGACACCGGGGAGCTGTTTTTT,CASLLQDTGELFF